These 6 T cell receptor beta chains were all obtained from the same sample, sequenced in a study of human T cells and chemical hapten exposure. As for time point: healthy volunteer bleed at 2 weeks. The starting material, unfractionated whole blood, was used for total RNA extraction. TCRdb independently ran MiXCR on the RACE reads; one entry per CDR3 protein. The repertoire includes about 28,000 distinct CDR3 sequences, nearly 7.5% of them detected once, and approximately 9.9% sits in the top ten. Sequences were obtained from whole blood. The receptors stem from a human donor in good health. Some clones in this sample may be carry-over from other donors' samples.

This clonotype was seen repeatedly, ten times or more. CDR3 loop: CSARTGRGGEAFF. In DNA form, the CDR3 reads TGCAGTGCAAGGACAGGGCGTGGAGGGGAAGCTTTCTTT. This chain links TRBV20-1 with TRBJ1-1; 8 bases line up with TRBD1. Germline V gene data show CDR1 as DFQATT and CDR2 as SNEGSKA (reference sequence). The CDR3 runs 13 residues. The V gene end was trimmed by 6 bases and the J gene end by 8 bases; junction bases not matched to a gene: 11.

The V gene is TRBV12-3 or TRBV12-4, the J gene TRBJ1-2; D is unresolved. The CDR3 consists of 13 residues. Deletions cut 3 bases from V and 4 bases from J, with 9 bases between. The CDR3 DNA reads as TGTGCCAGCAGTTTGAAGATTCCCTATGGCTACACCTTC. It yields the protein CASSLKIPYGYTF.

This clonotype was picked up many times. The chain recombines TRBV3-1 with TRBJ1-1; maybe TRBD1 (5 bases). CDR1 is LGHDT and CDR2 is YNNKEL in the germline V gene (reference sequence). V was clipped by 3 bases and J by 4 bases, with 9 bases between them. The CDR3 totals 13 residues. The CDR3 protein is CASSQQGRTEAFF. DNA of the CDR3: TGTGCCAGCAGCCAGCAGGGACGCACTGAAGCTTTCTTT.

This clonotype was observed many times. This chain links TRBV12-3 or TRBV12-4 with TRBJ1-1; D is perhaps TRBD1 (5 bases). The CDR3 is 13 residues long. The germline V and J ends were trimmed by 0 bases and 7 bases, with 9 bases remaining between them. CDR3 sequence reads: CASSLAEGNEAFF. CDR3 DNA sequence: TGTGCCAGCAGTTTAGCAGAGGGGAATGAAGCTTTCTTT.

This clonotype has at least ten counts. The chain couples TRBV4-3 to TRBJ2-1, with a weak D call TRBD2 (5 bases). Germline V gene lookup returns CDR1 LGHNA and CDR2 YSLEER. The CDR3 totals 16 residues. The V end was cut by 0 bases, the J end by 4 bases, with 13 bases between. The CDR3 protein is CASSQEGVELYNEQFF. The DNA for the CDR3 is TGCGCCAGCAGCCAAGAGGGAGTAGAGCTGTACAATGAGCAGTTCTTC.

The CDR3 nucleotides read TGTGCCAGCAGCTTAGGCGGCTGGGGGCGCGGGGAGTCTTTCTTT. Residues: CASSLGGWGRGESFF. The V call is TRBV7-8, the J call TRBJ1-1; the D gene is possibly TRBD1 (6 bases). This CDR3 comprises 15 residues. Trimming removed 1 base at V and 12 bases at J, with 21 bases between. Germline CDR1 reads SGHVS; CDR2 reads FQNEAQ.